This record covers a single T cell receptor (beta chain). This clone was seen only a few times. The antigen it binds to is not known. No quality values exist for individual bases; no much larger clone is one base distant. CDR1 KGHDR and CDR2 SFDVKD are derived from the germline V gene. V is clipped by 6 bases and J by 0 bases, and the sequence between their germline boundaries is 9 bases long. The CDR3 has 14 amino acids, counting the end cysteine and phenylalanine. Of the read, only the CDR3 DNA is kept; its 42 bases are in frame from base 1. This entry belongs to a study of vaccination effects on CD4 cells after COVID-19 (dated by TCRdb to between 2021 and 2022). Study-wide context: The ViraFEST assay stimulated PBMC with viral peptide pools and then used TCR sequencing to identify antigen-specific CD4+ T cell clonotypes by expansion. Post-vaccine samples across the study were collected a median of 72 days after the second dose, with a range of 14 to 241. Approximately 2 million PBMC per well were cultured with 8.5 to 10 ug/ml peptides in IMDM containing about 5% human AB serum, around 10 IU/ml IL-2 and gentamicin. The study compared SARS-CoV-2 spike-specific CD4+ TCR repertoires before and after mRNA vaccination in COVID-19 convalescent patients and infection-naive vaccine recipients. Altogether, 10 COVID-19 convalescent patients and a few SARS-CoV-2-naive healthy vaccine recipients made up the full study. In the study, cultures from other donors were sequenced using the Oncomine TCR Beta short-read assay on an Illumina iSeq 100. The paper as a whole reports these results and caveats: The study was limited by a small number of convalescent patients, and early post-infection timepoints were lacking. Among healthy vaccine recipients, nearly all vaccine-induced clones were SARS-CoV-2 mono-reactive, and just 1 of 255 was cross-reactive with common cold coronaviruses. At late post-vaccination timepoints, both infection-induced and vaccine-induced clones showed marked clonal contraction, consistent with waning T cell responses.

The library was made by the immunoSEQ multiplex PCR assay. TCR beta CDR3 sequencing was performed on DNA from the cultured, isolated CD4+ T cells. The original methods were these. Non-productive TCR sequences were removed, reads were trimmed to the CDR3 region, and CDR3s of at least 7 amino acids were retained. The MANAFEST web app was used to identify antigen-specific clonotypes by comparing expansion in peptide wells with expansion in reference cultures. To be called positive, a clone needed expansion at FDR<0.05 compared with the reference and with all other wells, an odds ratio greater than 5, and a frequency greater than 0.1% in two replicate wells. Cross-reactive clonotypes were defined as significantly expanded in SARS-CoV-2 spike wells and in at least one common cold coronavirus spike condition. CDR3 similarity was assessed by Levenshtein distance using the stringdist R package, and unrooted trees were constructed with ape in R 3.6.1. The table was pulled from immuneACCESS by TCRdb, which kept in-frame rearrangements only. Such tables lose some clones; where checked, under half of the loss comes from unresolved V genes, and the rest has no known cause. V and J calls and clone size are given by that table; D and trimming were obtained from the DNA. The sample table lists 70,000 or so clones, around 70% of them with a count of one. 2% to 3% of the sample is in the top ten clones.

After around 10 days of culture, CD4+ T cells were isolated with the EasySep CD4+ T cell isolation kit. Each participant got two doses of an mRNA SARS-CoV-2 vaccine, either BNT162b2 or mRNA-1273. Negative nucleocapsid antibody results before and after vaccination confirmed that the healthy vaccine recipients had no prior SARS-CoV-2 infection. Half of the culture medium was replaced with fresh IL-2-containing medium on days 3 and 7. Unless otherwise noted, each peptide stimulation condition was cultured in triplicate wells. PBMC were separated from whole blood using Ficoll-Paque Plus gradient centrifugation and were then either cryopreserved at -140C or used fresh. The QIAamp micro DNA kit was used to extract genomic DNA from the cultured CD4+ T cells.

This sequence originates from a human donor who received a COVID-19 vaccine. The chain joins TRBV24-1 to TRBJ2-3, with no reliable assignment of the D segment. The sample consisted of CD4+ T cells from PBMCs cultured without peptide, taken after COVID-19 vaccination. Read as DNA, the sequence is TGTGCCACCAGTATTCCGGGTAGCACAGATACGCAGTATTTT. This sequence encodes CATSIPGSTDTQYF.